The present TCR beta chain was sequenced within a study of technical replicates of blood from several donors. This clone was found once. The assay was immunoSEQ multiplex PCR, and TCRdb's table has in-frame clones only and misses some. The sample includes approximately 76,000 clones, 86% of them seen just once. This CDR3 is built from 14 residues. Unmatched junction bases numbered 3, after V lost 5 bases and J lost 3 bases. Germline assignment: CDR1 SGHVS and CDR2 FNYEAQ. The sample taken for sequencing was PBMCs. The chain recombines TRBV7-6 with TRBJ2-3, with 9 bases lining up with TRBD2. The source is a human donor in good health. Some clones in this sample may be carry-over from other donors' samples. CDR3 loop: CASSRGLATDTQYF. As DNA, the CDR3 is TGTGCCAGCAGCCGTGGACTAGCGACAGATACGCAGTATTTT.